This T cell receptor (beta chain) was recorded in a study of blood T cell repertoires in COVID-19. Study as a whole: The samples span acute and convalescent COVID-19 from the United States, Italy and Spain. Sample material is recorded as cDNA or gDNA derived from T cells, B-cell-depleted T cells, or PBMCs.

As originally analysed: For nucleated cells, counts were estimated from reference gene primer amplification. Sequenced by immunoSEQ multiplex PCR; TCRdb stores in-frame clones only, minus some. That table gives V, J and clone size, and the DNA gave D and trimming. The sample yields about 110,000 clones, roughly 70% seen once. The CDR3 totals 20 residues. Germline V gene sequence: CDR1 LGHDT, CDR2 YNNKEL (reference sequence). Trimming removed 0 bases from V and 0 bases from J, with 22 bases in between. Input material: peripheral blood. This receptor was taken from a woman between 35 and 50 years old with acute or convalescent COVID-19. This chain uses TRBV3-1 (or the pseudogene TRBV3-2) with TRBJ2-3; D call uncertain. Here the CDR3 DNA reads TGTGCCAGCAGCCAAGATCTGGGCCCGCGCGCGCAGACGAGCACAGATACGCAGTATTTT. It yields the protein CASSQDLGPRAQTSTDTQYF.